This TCR gamma chain was captured by sequencing in a study of gamma delta lymphoproliferative disorders and STAT genes (dated by TCRdb to the late 2010s). As for the study more broadly: Of the 9 Tgammadelta LGLL patients who were sequenced, symptomatic disease was observed in 4 and an indolent course was observed in 5. The LymphoTrack Dx TCRG Assay was used to build gamma-chain libraries from a minimum of 50 ng of genomic DNA. Since no corresponding Invivoscribe delta assay was available, delta-chain libraries were prepared following the standard operating procedure of the EuroClonality-NGS working group. The study profiled TCR gamma and delta CDR3 repertoires by deep sequencing in Tgammadelta lymphoproliferative disease patients and healthy controls, within a larger immunophenotypic and STAT-mutation study. The TCR-sequenced pilot group comprised roughly 10 Tgammadelta large granular lymphocyte leukemia patients and a couple of hepatosplenic T-cell lymphoma patients. A couple of gamma-chain samples and all delta-chain samples were sequenced twice to confirm results.

For both patients and controls, peripheral blood mononuclear cells were isolated, and the genomic DNA from these cells was used for TCR sequencing. A median age of approximately 60 years was recorded for the sequenced patients, of whom a few were male and roughly six were female. Patients were recruited at a single hematology unit in Padova, Italy, and were reclassified according to 2017 WHO criteria for T-LGLL or HSTCL. Every patient sample was obtained either before therapy or while the patient was off therapy. Both library methods used multiplex PCR with primers targeting conserved V and J regions of the TCR genes. The amplicons were purified, pooled and then sequenced on an Illumina MiSeq platform. In the authors' own workflow: V(D)J alignment, clonotype assembly and translation were performed with MiXCR, whereas functionality assessment and CDR3 repertoire analyses were performed with VDJtools. CDR3 followed the IMGT definition, and analyses included only productive sequences that used functional genes, leaving out ORF genes and pseudogenes. A custom Python script was used to look across all patients and controls for identical amino acid CDR3s belonging to major clonotypes, meaning those with a frequency of >=5%. A one-sided non-parametric Wilcoxon test was used to compare clonotype frequencies between patients and controls. Clonotypes were called again by TCRdb from the public reads via CATT, and duplicate nucleotide sequences were then merged into one entry. TCRdb's processing, not the study's, gives the V and J calls here. The sample table contains about 2,200 gamma-chain clones; only one count was recorded for 10% of them. Together, the top ten hold 60% of the sample.

On the study overall, not on this receptor specifically: Nearly all major gamma and delta clonotypes of patients were found to be public, being shared with at least one healthy donor, and only a couple of gamma clonotypes were found to be private to disease. In whole-repertoire clustering, patient gamma repertoires grouped separately from healthy controls, whereas delta repertoires showed no separation between groups. Major clones in indolent patients were dominated by Vgamma9-JgammaP and Vdelta2-Ddelta3-Jdelta1 rearrangements, but these rearrangements were absent in symptomatic patients, who instead used less common gene combinations. Control T cells were likely spread across varied maturation stages, whereas leukemic cells were skewed toward terminal effectors, which potentially limits comparisons between patients and controls. It was noted by the authors that NGS specificity may be reduced at low frequencies, so confirmation of the public or private nature of leukemic clones is needed.

V has 0 bases trimmed and J has 2 bases trimmed; junction bases matching no gene number 12. Reading from cysteine to phenylalanine, the CDR3 counts 19 amino acids. Only the CDR3 part of the read is kept: 57 bases, read in frame from the first base. For this clone: It has no known antigen specificity. Base qualities are not recorded, but no much larger clone differs from it by a single base. Distinct nucleotide sequences in the sample also encode this CDR3.

Sequencing was carried out using blood. The source is a human donor with gamma-delta T-cell large granular lymphocyte leukemia. The chain is encoded by TRGV11 joined to TRGJP2. No J gene is reported in TCRdb; it was inferred here by comparing the DNA with germline. TRGV11 counts as an open reading frame of uncertain function. DNA sequence: TGTGCCTGCTGGATTAGGCACGTGTGGGGAGGGAGTAGTGATTGGATCAAGACGTTT. Translated, it gives CACWIRHVWGGSSDWIKTF.